The 10 T cell receptor beta chains below all came from one sample that was sequenced in a study of PD-L1 blockade in urothelial cancer. Libraries were prepared by immunoSEQ multiplex PCR; TCRdb keeps only in-frame clonotypes and omits some of them. This repertoire shows about 41,000 clones, roughly 85% found once; its top ten account for roughly 2.5%. The time point was: peripheral blood 6 weeks after treatment start. The sequencing used PBMCs, collected around atezolizumab (anti-PD-L1) treatment. Source of these receptors: a man aged 70-80 years with urothelial cancer.

The chain uses TRBV5-1 and TRBJ1-1; D is possibly TRBD1 (6 bases). Germline V gene lookup returns CDR1 SGHRS and CDR2 YFSETQ. The CDR3 covers 14 residues. V lost 0 bases and J 5 bases, leaving 11 bases between the germline ends. The CDR3 DNA reads TGCGCCAGCAGCTTGGATGAAACAGGGACTGAAGCTTTCTTT. Protein: CASSLDETGTEAFF.

This chain connects TRBV6-6 to TRBJ1-1, with a weak D call TRBD1 (6 bases). Trimming left V 5 bases short and J 5 bases short, with 18 bases between. Germline CDR1 is MNHNY and CDR2 is SVGAGI (reference sequence). The CDR3 is 15 amino acids. Written as DNA, the CDR3 is TGTGCCAGCAGTACCTCGGGGGGGGGCTGGACTGAAGCTTTCTTT. Protein sequence: CASSTSGGGWTEAFF.

The chain combines TRBV1 with TRBJ1-5. TRBV1 is an annotated pseudogene. The CDR3 is made up of 18 amino acids. CDR3 sequence: CTSSQVPYRWSHSQPQHF. The CDR3 coding sequence is TGCACCAGCAGCCAAGTTCCCTACCGTTGGAGCCATAGCCAGCCCCAGCATTTT.

This clone was counted between two and nine times. The CDR3 loop is CAISGGEGYEQYF. The DNA for the CDR3 is TGTGCCATCAGTGGGGGGGAGGGCTACGAGCAGTACTTC. The chain links TRBV10-3 to TRBJ2-7; TRBD2 aligns across 7 bases. This CDR3 is 13 amino acids long. The ends lost 4 bases at V and 3 bases at J; junction bases unmatched: 3. Germline V gene data show CDR1 as ENHRY and CDR2 as SYGVKD.

The DNA of the CDR3 is TGCGCCAGCAGCCCGTGGGACAGAAGGAATGAGCAGTTCTTC. It specifies CASSPWDRRNEQFF. The chain uses TRBV5-1 and TRBJ2-1; 7 nucleotides line up with TRBD1. The CDR3 is 14 residues long. The junction had 8 bases not matched to a gene; V was cut back by 4 bases and J by 7 bases. Per the germline V gene, CDR1 is SGHRS and CDR2 is YFSETQ.

The rearrangement joins TRBV18 to TRBJ2-5; D may be TRBD1 (6 bases). CDR3 length: 14 residues. Germline CDR1 and CDR2: KGHSH and LQKENI. The V gene lost 4 bases and the J gene lost 2 bases, with 11 bases spanning the gap. CDR3 in DNA: TGTGCCAGCTCACGTACAGGGCCACAAGAGACCCAGTACTTC. Protein sequence: CASSRTGPQETQYF.

This rearrangement joins TRBV11-2 to TRBJ2-1; 9 positions match TRBD2. The ends lost 3 bases at V and 4 bases at J; junction bases unmatched: 10. This CDR3 is built from 17 residues. CDR1 is SGHAT and CDR2 is FQNNGV in the germline V gene. CDR3: CASSFLRLADKYNEQFF. CDR3 nucleotide sequence: TGTGCCAGCAGCTTTTTGAGACTAGCGGACAAATACAATGAGCAGTTCTTC.

The chain links TRBV10-3 to TRBJ1-3; 7 bases fit TRBD1. The CDR3 runs 17 residues. V lost 3 bases, J lost 0 bases, and 8 bases stayed unmatched. Germline values: CDR1 ENHRY, CDR2 SYGVKD. The chain's CDR3 is CAISERQGMGSGNTIYF. For the CDR3, the DNA is TGTGCCATCAGTGAACGACAGGGCATGGGCTCTGGAAACACCATATATTTT.

V is TRBV5-1 and J is TRBJ1-2, with TRBD1 matching 7 bases. This CDR3 is built from 15 residues. The J segment lost 5 bases and the V segment lost 0 bases, leaving 7 bases of the junction unmatched. Germline loops: CDR1 SGHRS, CDR2 YFSETQ. In nucleotides, the CDR3 is TGCGCCAGCAGCTTGGAACAGGGGCGAACTTATGGCTACACCTTC. The encoded protein is CASSLEQGRTYGYTF.

The chain joins TRBV2 to TRBJ1-5, with D unclear. The V end lost 6 bases, the J end lost 0 bases, and 12 bases lay between the germline ends. This CDR3 is built from 15 residues. From germline, CDR1 is SNHLY and CDR2 FYNNEI. DNA for the CDR3: TGTGCCAGCAGGCAAGGACTGAGTAGCAATCAGCCCCAGCATTTT. This codes for CASRQGLSSNQPQHF.